Described below is a single TCR beta chain sequence and its context. What it binds is unknown. The CDR3 end falls 3 residues outside the read, so it is completed with the germline J gene. The record originates from a study of T cells in women clearing cervical HPV infection. Points from the study as a whole: CIN3+ cases had significantly higher TCR richness than controls; evenness did not differ.

The CDR3 loop spans 13 amino acids. Germline lookup yields CDR1 SGHAT and CDR2 FQNNGV. V lost 3 bases and J 5 bases, leaving 10 bases between the germline ends. Some clones are missing from TCRdb's copy, which holds only in-frame ones; the method was immunoSEQ multiplex PCR. Its listing shows roughly 30,000 clones. This receptor was identified in a woman between 18 and 70 years old with a cervical HPV16 infection that either progressed to CIN3+ or cleared (not recorded which). Sequenced sample: blood buffy coat. J is TRBJ2-5 and V is TRBV11-2; D not certain. CDR3 protein: CASSFAPRETQYF. Incomplete CDR3 DNA: TGTGCCAGCAGCTTCGCGCCACGGGAGACC.